At least ten counts were recorded for the clone carrying this T cell receptor beta chain. Its target is not known. Stated time point: newly diagnosed GD, antithyroid drugs for less than 3 months. The TCR library was made from RNA that had been extracted from PBMCs in TRIzol. The data originate from a study of regulatory T cells in long-lasting Graves disease. On the study more broadly: The antithyroid drugs taken by newly diagnosed Graves' patients had been used for under 3 months.

Library construction for TCR beta used iRepertoire HTBI primers and Arm-PCR of CDR3 regions. TCRdb passed the multiplex PCR reads through MiXCR, listing each CDR3 protein once. The sample has around 320,000 distinct CDR3 sequences, over 15% seen once; the top ten hold roughly 30%. Study-wide results and limits: A limited number of samples was an acknowledged limitation. For persistent Graves' patients, TCR diversity was lower than for newly diagnosed ones.

Germline V lookup: CDR1 MDHEN, CDR2 SYDVKM. V was pared by 4 bases and J by 4 bases, with 11 bases between. CDR3 length equals 14 residues. This sample was also put to use in a study of T cells in Graves' hyperthyroidism and ophthalmopathy.

The chain is built from TRBV28 and TRBJ1-5; D may be TRBD1 (5 bases). The material sequenced was peripheral blood mononuclear cells (PBMCs), taken at new diagnosis, from a patient treated with antithyroid drugs. This sequence was found in a man in his forties or fifties with Graves disease. The CDR3 sequence: CASSSYYRNQPQHF. As DNA, the CDR3 is TGTGCCAGCAGTTCTTACTACAGGAATCAGCCCCAGCATTTT.